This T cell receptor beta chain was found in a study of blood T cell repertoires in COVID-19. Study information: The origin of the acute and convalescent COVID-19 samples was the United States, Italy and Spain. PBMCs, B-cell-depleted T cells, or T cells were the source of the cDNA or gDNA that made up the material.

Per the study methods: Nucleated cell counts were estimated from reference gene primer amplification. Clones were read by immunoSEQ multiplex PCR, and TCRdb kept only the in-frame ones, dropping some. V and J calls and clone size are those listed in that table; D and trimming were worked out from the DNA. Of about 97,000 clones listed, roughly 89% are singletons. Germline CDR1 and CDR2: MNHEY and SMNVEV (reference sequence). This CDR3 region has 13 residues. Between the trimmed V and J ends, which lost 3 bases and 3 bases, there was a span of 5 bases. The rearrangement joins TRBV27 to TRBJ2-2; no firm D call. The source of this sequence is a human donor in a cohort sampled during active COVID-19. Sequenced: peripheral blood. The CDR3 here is CASSFEHTGELFF. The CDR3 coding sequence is TGTGCCAGCAGTTTCGAGCACACCGGGGAGCTGTTTTTT.